The rows below give T cell receptor beta chains drawn from one sample of a study of monozygotic twins with inflammatory bowel disease. TCRdb reanalyzed the 5' RACE reads and collapses them to one entry per CDR3 protein, without DNA. The ten top clones account for roughly 2.2%, within a sample of more than 350,000 distinct CDR3 sequences. Sample: blood. Every receptor here comes from a human donor with ulcerative colitis or Crohn's disease, or a healthy co-twin of an affected twin (not recorded which). Each CDR3 is given with its conserved first and last residue.

CDR3 protein: CAISVALQEQFF
V gene: TRBV10-3
J gene: TRBJ2-1

CDR3 protein: CASSLTWTGPNTEAFF
V gene: TRBV3-1
J gene: TRBJ1-1

CDR3 protein: CASSTKMETQYF
V gene: TRBV12-3/TRBV12-4
J gene: TRBJ2-5

CDR3 protein: CSARDLAGGDTDTQYF
V gene: TRBV20-1
J gene: TRBJ2-3

CDR3 protein: CATSRMGPSVKLFF
V gene: TRBV15
J gene: TRBJ2-2

CDR3 protein: CSAPTGSITGELFF
V gene: TRBV20-1
J gene: TRBJ2-2

CDR3 protein: CAWSSFSKGSETQYF
V gene: TRBV30
J gene: TRBJ2-5

CDR3 protein: CASTLVGTGYYGYTF
V gene: TRBV12-3/TRBV12-4
J gene: TRBJ1-2

CDR3 protein: CASRPRLAGMNNEQFF
V gene: TRBV27
J gene: TRBJ2-1

CDR3 protein: CASSLAALNEQFF
V gene: TRBV7-2
J gene: TRBJ2-1

CDR3 protein: CASSSPGQSAFF
V gene: TRBV3-1
J gene: TRBJ1-1

CDR3 protein: CSVRRDSYNEQFF
V gene: TRBV29-1
J gene: TRBJ2-1

CDR3 protein: CSASQMNTEAFF
V gene: TRBV20-1
J gene: TRBJ1-1

CDR3 protein: CASSIGIAGGRNEQFF
V gene: TRBV19
J gene: TRBJ2-1

CDR3 protein: CASSPVSSGKARGTQYF
V gene: TRBV7-8
J gene: TRBJ2-5

CDR3 protein: CASSSRTGALYEQYF
V gene: TRBV27
J gene: TRBJ2-7

CDR3 protein: CASSLVVRTATGNEQFF
V gene: TRBV7-2
J gene: TRBJ2-1

CDR3 protein: CAIGVAGPYEQYF
V gene: TRBV10-3
J gene: TRBJ2-7

CDR3 protein: CASSLEGGRGGYGYTF
V gene: TRBV11-2
J gene: TRBJ1-2

CDR3 protein: CASSHFARLGSPLHF
V gene: TRBV3-1
J gene: TRBJ1-6

CDR3 protein: CASSLRTRGYEQYF
V gene: TRBV27
J gene: TRBJ2-7

CDR3 protein: CASSHIGQGIHTGELFF
V gene: TRBV3-1
J gene: TRBJ2-2

CDR3 protein: CASSPQGPNEKLFF
V gene: TRBV18
J gene: TRBJ1-4

CDR3 protein: CASSWTDSYEQYF
V gene: TRBV7-2
J gene: TRBJ2-7

CDR3 protein: CASCPDTSRQPQHF
V gene: TRBV28
J gene: TRBJ1-5

CDR3 protein: CASSLLAGVNTEAFF
V gene: TRBV5-1
J gene: TRBJ1-1

CDR3 protein: CASSSTGGLQPQHF
V gene: TRBV12-3/TRBV12-4
J gene: TRBJ1-5

CDR3 protein: CASSFTAATGNSPLHF
V gene: TRBV6-5
J gene: TRBJ1-6

CDR3 protein: CASSKTGAAGELFF
V gene: TRBV27
J gene: TRBJ2-2

CDR3 protein: CASNLNSGNTIYF
V gene: TRBV28
J gene: TRBJ1-3

CDR3 protein: CSARDLKDVVQETQYF
V gene: TRBV20-1
J gene: TRBJ2-5

CDR3 protein: CASSFDEGNEQYF
V gene: TRBV11-1
J gene: TRBJ2-7

CDR3 protein: CASSLQRTGELFF
V gene: TRBV12-3/TRBV12-4
J gene: TRBJ2-2

CDR3 protein: CASGGDSPYEQYF
V gene: TRBV6-1
J gene: TRBJ2-7

CDR3 protein: CASQGGLYGYTF
V gene: TRBV7-9
J gene: TRBJ1-2

CDR3 protein: CSGVRDSTDTQYF
V gene: TRBV20-1
J gene: TRBJ2-3

CDR3 protein: CASSQSLSPADYGYTF
V gene: TRBV3-1
J gene: TRBJ1-2

CDR3 protein: CASSPGHATGELFF
V gene: TRBV5-1
J gene: TRBJ2-2

CDR3 protein: CASSARGPYEQYF
V gene: TRBV28
J gene: TRBJ2-7

CDR3 protein: CASSPPMSTEAFF
V gene: TRBV5-4
J gene: TRBJ1-1